The clone carrying this TCR beta chain appeared a few times. Antigen specificity is unknown. Authors of the study amplified TCR beta CDR3 regions from RNA transcripts. First-round RT-PCR of the TCR CDR3 relied on the HTBI primer set. TCRdb analysed the multiplex PCR reads with MiXCR anew, one entry per CDR3 protein. This sample yields fewer than 550,000 distinct CDR3 sequences, of which around 14% are seen a single time; around 7.3% belongs to the top ten. Germline loops: CDR1 DFQATT, CDR2 SNEGSKA (reference sequence). Trimming removed 2 bases from V and 2 bases from J; junction bases left unmatched: 6. The CDR3 has 16 residues. The source of the sample is a study of T cells in Graves' hyperthyroidism and ophthalmopathy. Study-level points and caveats: The model forecast ophthalmopathy, anticipating it by a median around 6.5 months before onset. Within blood appeared most thyroid clonotypes that had expanded above 0.001.

On the basis of clinical symptoms, serum thyroxine and TRAb, thyroid ultrasound and orbital computed tomography, diagnoses were made. The chain recombines TRBV20-1 with TRBJ2-1; 10 positions match TRBD2. This clonotype was sampled from a woman between 18 and 30 years old with Graves' hyperthyroidism. The sample taken for sequencing was blood. The CDR3 DNA is TGCAGTGCTAGACTTAGGACTAGCGGCCCCTACAATGAGCAGTTCTTC. Translated: CSARLRTSGPYNEQFF.